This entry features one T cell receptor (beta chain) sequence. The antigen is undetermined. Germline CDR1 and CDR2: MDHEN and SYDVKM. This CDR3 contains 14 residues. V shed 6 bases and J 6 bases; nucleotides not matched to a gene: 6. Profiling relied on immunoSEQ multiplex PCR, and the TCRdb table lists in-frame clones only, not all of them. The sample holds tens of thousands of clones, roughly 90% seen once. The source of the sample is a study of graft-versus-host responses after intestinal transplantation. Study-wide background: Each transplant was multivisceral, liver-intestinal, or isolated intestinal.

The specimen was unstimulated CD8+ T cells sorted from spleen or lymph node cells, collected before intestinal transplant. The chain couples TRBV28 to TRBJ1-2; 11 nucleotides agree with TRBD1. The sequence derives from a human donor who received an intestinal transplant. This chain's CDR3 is CASSGGQGAHGYTF. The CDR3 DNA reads TGTGCCAGCAGCGGAGGACAGGGGGCGCATGGCTACACCTTC.